Listed below are T cell receptor beta chains from one sample, sequenced in a study of T cell responses to AZD1222 COVID-19 vaccine. The method was immunoSEQ multiplex PCR; TCRdb's version includes in-frame clones alone and lacks a portion of them. The sample lists about 86,000 clones, more than 70% occurring once. Material: peripheral blood, obtained 28 days after the second AZD1222 dose. The origin of the receptors is an adult who received the AZD1222 COVID-19 vaccine. Each CDR3 is given with its conserved first and last residue. Fields, in order: CDR3 DNA, CDR3 protein, J gene, clone size, D gene, V gene. The D gene is left open where the match is weak. Clone size is given for some rows only: seen once, a few or many times, or a class if the clone is expanded.

DNA: TGTGCCAGCAGTTTATTCAGAAGGGTCGGGAATGGCGAGCAGTACTTC; CDR3: CASSLFRRVGNGEQYF; J: TRBJ2-7; size: -; D: -; V: TRBV28
DNA: TGTGCCAGCAGTTACTCCGGACAGGGCTCTAATGAAAAACTGTTTTTT; CDR3: CASSYSGQGSNEKLFF; J: TRBJ1-4; size: -; D: TRBD1; V: TRBV6-5
DNA: TGTGCCAGCAGCTCCAGGGACAGTAGCAATCAGCCCCAGCATTTT; CDR3: CASSSRDSSNQPQHF; J: TRBJ1-5; size: -; D: TRBD1; V: TRBV6-5
DNA: TGTGCCAGCAGTGCACAAACAGGGAATCAGCCCCAGCATTTT; CDR3: CASSAQTGNQPQHF; J: TRBJ1-5; size: -; D: -; V: TRBV28
DNA: TGTGCCAGCAGCTCCTACGGGGATAGCAATCAGCCCCAGCATTTT; CDR3: CASSSYGDSNQPQHF; J: TRBJ1-5; size: -; D: -; V: TRBV7-9
DNA: TGCGCCAGCAGCCAAGCTGGTAGCGGGGGTCATAACTACAATGAGCAGTTCTTC; CDR3: CASSQAGSGGHNYNEQFF; J: TRBJ2-1; size: -; D: TRBD2; V: TRBV4-1
DNA: TGCAGCGTTGAAGTGGCCCCTCGGAGCTACACCTTC; CDR3: CSVEVAPRSYTF; J: TRBJ1-2; size: -; D: -; V: TRBV29-1
DNA: TGTGCCAGCTCAAGTGACAGGGATGGCTACACCTTC; CDR3: CASSSDRDGYTF; J: TRBJ1-2; size: -; D: TRBD1; V: TRBV18
DNA: TGTGCCAGCAGCGGACAGGCCCGTAATTCACCCCTCCACTTT; CDR3: CASSGQARNSPLHF; J: TRBJ1-6; size: once; D: TRBD1; V: TRBV7-2
DNA: TGTGCCAGCAGGAAGACAGTCGGGACACAAGAGACCCAGTACTTC; CDR3: CASRKTVGTQETQYF; J: TRBJ2-5; size: -; D: -; V: TRBV6-5
DNA: TGTGCCAGCAGTAAGGGGTACGACACAGATACGCAGTATTTT; CDR3: CASSKGYDTDTQYF; J: TRBJ2-3; size: -; D: -; V: TRBV3-1/TRBV3-2
DNA: TGTGCCAGCAAGGGGGAGTACAATCAGCCCCAGCATTTT; CDR3: CASKGEYNQPQHF; J: TRBJ1-5; size: once; D: -; V: TRBV2
DNA: TGTGCCAGCAGCCCGAGGGGCCAGTCTAACTATGGCTACACCTTC; CDR3: CASSPRGQSNYGYTF; J: TRBJ1-2; size: once; D: -; V: TRBV27
DNA: TGTGCCAGTAGTCCGTGGGCAGAGGGGGATACGCAGTATTTT; CDR3: CASSPWAEGDTQYF; J: TRBJ2-3; size: -; D: -; V: TRBV19
DNA: TGTGCCAGCCAACAGGGAGGAAACACCATATATTTT; CDR3: CASQQGGNTIYF; J: TRBJ1-3; size: -; D: -; V: TRBV6-6